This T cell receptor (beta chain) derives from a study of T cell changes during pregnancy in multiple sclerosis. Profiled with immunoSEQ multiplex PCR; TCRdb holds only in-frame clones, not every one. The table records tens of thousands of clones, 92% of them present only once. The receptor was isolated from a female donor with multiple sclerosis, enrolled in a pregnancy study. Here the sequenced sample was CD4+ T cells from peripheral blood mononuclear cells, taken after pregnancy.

CDR3 DNA sequence: TGTGCCAGCAGCTCGCAGGGGCCTTCCTACGAGCAGTACTTC. Protein product: CASSSQGPSYEQYF. The J gene is TRBJ2-7, the V gene TRBV11-3; weak D call: TRBD1 (6 bases). Germline V gene sequence: CDR1 SGHNT, CDR2 YENEEA. The V gene lost 4 bases and the J gene lost 1 base, with 11 bases spanning the gap. This CDR3 has 14 residues.